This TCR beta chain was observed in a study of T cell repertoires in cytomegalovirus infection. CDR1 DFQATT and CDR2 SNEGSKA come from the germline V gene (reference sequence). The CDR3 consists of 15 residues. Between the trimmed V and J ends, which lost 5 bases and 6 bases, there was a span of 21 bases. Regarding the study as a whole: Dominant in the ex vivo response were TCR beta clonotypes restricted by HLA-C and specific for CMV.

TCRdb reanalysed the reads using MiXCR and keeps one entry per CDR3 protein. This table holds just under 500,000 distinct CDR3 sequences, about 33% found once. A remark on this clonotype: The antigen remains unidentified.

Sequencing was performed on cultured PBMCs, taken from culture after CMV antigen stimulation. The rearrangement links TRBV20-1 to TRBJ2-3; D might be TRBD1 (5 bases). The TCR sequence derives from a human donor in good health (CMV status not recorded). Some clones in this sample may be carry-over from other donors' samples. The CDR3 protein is CSASKAQGRGDTQYF. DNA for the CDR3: TGCAGTGCTTCCAAAGCTCAGGGTAGGGGTGATACGCAGTATTTT.